One sample yielded the 11 T cell receptor beta chains listed below, sequenced in a study of T cell responses to AZD1222 COVID-19 vaccine. The data were produced by immunoSEQ multiplex PCR, yet TCRdb's version contains in-frame clones alone and is incomplete. The table lists about 150,000 clones, more than 90% of them singletons. The sample in question was peripheral blood, obtained 28 days after the second AZD1222 dose. Every receptor here comes from an adult who received the AZD1222 COVID-19 vaccine.

V usage is TRBV3-1 (or the pseudogene TRBV3-2) and J usage is TRBJ2-1; 8 bases map to TRBD1. Germline V gives CDR1 LGHDT, CDR2 YNNKEL (reference sequence). CDR3 length: 15 amino acids. The V gene end was trimmed by 4 bases and the J gene end by 6 bases; junction bases not matched to a gene: 8. The CDR3 region is CASSLDRAHLNEQFF. The CDR3 DNA follows: TGTGCCAGCAGCCTGGACAGGGCCCACCTCAATGAGCAGTTCTTC.

The chain has TRBV13 and TRBJ2-1, with D possibly TRBD1 on 6 matching bases. From germline, CDR1 is PRHDT and CDR2 FYEKMQ (reference sequence). The length of the CDR3 is 15 residues. Trimming took 5 bases from V and 4 from J, leaving 15 bases between them. The DNA of the CDR3 is TGTGCCAGCAGCGGCCAGGGGTTATCTTACAATGAGCAGTTCTTC. It is translated as CASSGQGLSYNEQFF.

The V gene is TRBV6-1, the J gene TRBJ1-2; D possibly corresponds to TRBD1 (5 bases). CDR3 size: 13 residues. Germline-derived CDR1 and CDR2 are MNHNS and SASEGT. Trimming left V 2 bases short and J 8 bases short, with 12 bases between. CDR3 amino acids: CASSESGNRGYTF. CDR3 sequence (DNA): TGTGCCAGCAGTGAAAGCGGGAACAGGGGCTACACCTTC.

This chain connects TRBV6-5 to TRBJ1-1, with 9 nucleotides matching TRBD1. Germline assignment: CDR1 MNHEY and CDR2 SVGAGI. This CDR3 comprises 14 residues. The J segment lost 8 bases and the V segment lost 0 bases, leaving 4 bases of the junction unmatched. The CDR3 bases are TGTGCCAGCAGTTACTCTGTCGGACAGGGGGAAGCTTTCTTT. Encoded protein: CASSYSVGQGEAFF.

The V and J genes are TRBV29-1 and TRBJ2-2; the D gene is possibly TRBD2 (5 bases). Trimming shortened V by 7 bases and J by 6 bases, and 9 bases separated the two germline ends. The CDR3 is 11 residues long. Looked up from germline, CDR1 is SQVTM and CDR2 is ANQGSEA. CDR3 in DNA: TGCAGCGCGGGAAGTTCCGGGGAGCTGTTTTTT. It yields the protein CSAGSSGELFF.

The CDR3 sequence: CASSVRGNTEAFF. The CDR3 nucleotides read TGTGCCAGCAGCGTACGCGGGAACACTGAAGCTTTCTTT. The rearrangement uses TRBV9 and TRBJ1-1; D call uncertain. In germline, CDR1 is SGDLS, CDR2 YYNGEE. There are 13 residues in the CDR3. Trimming took off 1 base at V and 1 base at J, with 5 bases between the two ends.

This rearrangement joins TRBV5-1 to TRBJ1-3; no clear D gene. V dropped 1 base and J dropped 2 bases, with 7 bases sitting between them. Germline CDR1 reads SGHRS; CDR2 reads YFSETQ. CDR3 length equals 14 residues. CDR3 sequence: CASSLSLAGNTIYF. For the CDR3, the DNA is TGCGCCAGCAGCTTGAGTTTAGCTGGAAACACCATATATTTT.

Only one count was recorded for this clone. The chain joins TRBV7-8 to TRBJ2-5, with a possible D match to TRBD1 (5 bases). Trimming removed 2 bases from V and 2 bases from J, with 6 bases in between. CDR3 length equals 13 residues. The germline gives CDR1 SGHVS, CDR2 FQNEAQ. The DNA for the CDR3 is TGTGCCAGCAGCTTACGACAGCAAGAGACCCAGTACTTC. Translated, it gives CASSLRQQETQYF.

This chain connects TRBV5-4 to TRBJ1-6; the D is unclear. The CDR3 is made up of 15 amino acids. Germline V CDR1 and CDR2: SGHNT, YYREEE (reference sequence). V lost 1 base and J 5 bases, leaving 10 bases between the germline ends. CDR3 in amino acids: CASSLYSGNNSPLHF. Written as DNA, the CDR3 is TGTGCCAGCAGCTTGTACTCCGGGAATAATTCACCCCTCCACTTT. The whole variable domain, filled in from reference TRBV5-4 and TRBJ1-6, reads ETGVTQSPTHLIKTRGQQVTLRCSSQSGHNTVSWYQQALGQGPQFIFQYYREEENGRGNFPPRFSGLQFPNYSSELNVNALELDDSALYLCASSLYSGNNSPLHFGNGTRLTVT.

This clone was detected once. This rearrangement joins TRBV30 to TRBJ1-2; no definite D call. CDR3 length: 10 residues. The germline V gene encodes CDR1 GTSNPN and CDR2 SVGIG (reference sequence). V gave up 8 bases and J gave up 8 bases, with 12 bases separating them. CDR3 loop: CAGLRRGYTF. As DNA, the CDR3 is TGTGCCGGATTAAGGAGGGGCTACACCTTC.

The CDR3 region is CASSSTMRVGTEAFF. The CDR3 nucleotides are TGTGCCAGCAGCTCCACGATGAGGGTTGGCACTGAAGCTTTCTTT. V usage is TRBV7-9 and J usage is TRBJ1-1; no reliable D call. CDR3 length: 15 amino acids. With 4 bases removed from V and 4 bases from J, the gap between germline ends came to 16 bases. Germline CDR1 and CDR2: SEHNR and FQNEAQ (reference sequence).